The rows below give T cell receptor beta chains drawn from one sample of a study of CD8+ T cells in alopecia areata. This table comes from immunoSEQ multiplex PCR, and its TCRdb copy is limited to in-frame clones, with some not included. The profile shows about 190,000 clones, 45% to 75% of them singletons. This sample comprised CD4+ T cells sorted from blood, obtained at week 4, from a patient treated with tofacitinib. The source of these receptors is a human donor with alopecia areata. The CDR3 runs from the conserved cysteine through the conserved F or W. A D gene is named only where the DNA matches it firmly. For some rows the clone size is stated as once, few or many, or as a class when expanded; others skip it.

d_call	v_call	clone_size	j_call	cdr3_aa	cdr3_nt
TRBD1	TRBV11-1	-	TRBJ2-4	CASSSRDRGTKNIQYF	TGTGCCAGCAGCTCCCGGGACAGGGGGACCAAAAACATTCAGTACTTC
-	TRBV4-1	few	TRBJ2-5	CASRREQGLGETQYF	TGCGCCAGCAGACGCGAACAGGGTCTGGGGGAGACCCAGTACTTC
-	TRBV7-2	many	TRBJ1-3	CASSLRAGPGNTIYF	TGTGCCAGCAGCTTACGGGCAGGCCCTGGAAACACCATATATTTT
TRBD1	TRBV2	-	TRBJ1-1	CASNRQGSEAFF	TGTGCCAGCAACAGACAGGGCTCTGAAGCTTTCTTT
TRBD1	TRBV5-1	-	TRBJ1-2	CASSSTGAAGYGYTF	TGCGCCAGCAGCTCTACAGGGGCGGCCGGCTATGGCTACACCTTC
-	TRBV6-6	-	TRBJ2-2	CASGRENTGELFF	TGTGCCAGCGGGCGGGAGAACACCGGGGAGCTGTTTTTT
-	TRBV6-5	-	TRBJ2-7	CASGKSGGRSGEQYF	TGTGCCAGCGGTAAATCAGGAGGGCGTTCTGGCGAGCAGTACTTC
-	TRBV10-3	-	TRBJ2-5	CAISESAETQYF	TGTGCCATCAGTGAGTCGGCAGAGACCCAGTACTTC
-	TRBV5-4	-	TRBJ2-5	CASSLVRQETQYF	TGTGCCAGCAGCTTGGTTCGCCAAGAGACCCAGTACTTC
TRBD2	TRBV5-1	-	TRBJ2-5	CASSPLTSRQETQYF	TGCGCCAGCAGCCCGCTGACTAGCAGACAAGAGACCCAGTACTTC
-	TRBV5-1	few	TRBJ1-2	CASSLGPDYGYTF	TGCGCCAGCAGCTTGGGGCCAGACTATGGCTACACCTTC
-	TRBV7-9	-	TRBJ2-5	CASSFGGRDQETQYF	TGTGCCAGCAGCTTTGGGGGCCGAGACCAAGAGACCCAGTACTTC
-	TRBV29-1	-	TRBJ2-3	CSVDLGADTQYF	TGCAGCGTTGATCTGGGAGCAGATACGCAGTATTTT
-	TRBV30	-	TRBJ1-1	CAWSTSRVSREAFF	TGTGCCTGGAGTACCTCGAGGGTATCGAGAGAAGCTTTCTTT
-	TRBV4-1	-	TRBJ2-3	CASSQVSHSTDTQYF	TGCGCCAGCAGCCAAGTATCCCATAGCACAGATACGCAGTATTTT
TRBD2	TRBV5-1	few	TRBJ2-5	CASSLRTSGSETQYF	TGCGCCAGCAGCTTGAGGACTAGCGGGAGTGAGACCCAGTACTTC
-	TRBV29-1	-	TRBJ2-1	CSGMNNEQFF	TGCAGCGGGATGAACAATGAGCAGTTCTTC
-	TRBV7-3	-	TRBJ1-4	CASSLTGRTEKLFF	TGTGCCAGCAGCCTCACCGGCAGAACTGAAAAACTGTTTTTT
-	TRBV6-5	-	TRBJ1-4	CASSYSAATGEKLFF	TGTGCCAGCAGTTACTCGGCGGCGACGGGTGAAAAACTGTTTTTT
TRBD1	TRBV29-1	-	TRBJ2-3	CSVSWTGTDTQYF	TGCAGCGTTTCCTGGACAGGGACGGATACGCAGTATTTT
-	TRBV7-2	few	TRBJ2-5	CASSQRGSQETQYF	TGTGCCAGCAGCCAAAGAGGATCCCAAGAGACCCAGTACTTC
TRBD1	TRBV28	few	TRBJ1-5	CASKTGSNQPQHF	TGTGCCAGCAAGACAGGGAGCAATCAGCCCCAGCATTTT
-	TRBV30	-	TRBJ2-1	CAWSAVSQQFF	TGTGCCTGGAGTGCGGTGAGCCAGCAGTTCTTC
-	TRBV10-3	-	TRBJ1-2	CAISDGGRGGYGYTF	TGTGCCATCAGTGACGGTGGCAGGGGTGGCTATGGCTACACCTTC
TRBD1	TRBV28	-	TRBJ1-2	CASSQLRDSPWGYTF	TGTGCCAGCAGTCAACTACGGGACAGCCCCTGGGGCTACACCTTC
-	TRBV15	-	TRBJ2-5	CATSRENRRGGTQYF	TGTGCCACCAGCAGAGAAAACCGCAGGGGTGGGACCCAGTACTTC
-	TRBV29-1	few	TRBJ2-2	CSVEAEITGELFF	TGCAGCGTTGAGGCAGAAATCACCGGGGAGCTGTTTTTT
-	TRBV7-2	-	TRBJ1-1	CASSTPIRNRGGNTEAFF	TGTGCCAGCAGCACCCCAATCCGTAATCGGGGAGGGAACACTGAAGCTTTCTTT
-	TRBV18	few	TRBJ2-1	CASSPPGRSSYNEQFF	TGTGCCAGCTCACCACCGGGGCGTAGCTCCTACAATGAGCAGTTCTTC
-	TRBV29-1	-	TRBJ2-2	CSVDTGHNTGELFF	TGCAGCGTTGATACGGGACATAACACCGGGGAGCTGTTTTTT
-	TRBV6-5	-	TRBJ1-2	CASSYPHRVANYGYTF	TGTGCCAGCAGTTACCCTCACAGGGTAGCTAACTATGGCTACACCTTC
-	TRBV5-1	few	TRBJ2-1	CASSFNAYNEQFF	TGCGCCAGCAGCTTCAACGCCTACAATGAGCAGTTCTTC
TRBD1	TRBV11-2	-	TRBJ1-2	CASSLDNRGQGGYTF	TGTGCCAGCAGCTTAGATAACAGGGGACAAGGTGGCTACACCTTC
-	TRBV18	-	TRBJ1-5	CASSLIRNQPQHF	TGTGCCAGCTCCCTCATCCGCAATCAGCCCCAGCATTTT
TRBD2	TRBV29-1	few	TRBJ2-7	CSVGGLAGYEQYF	TGCAGCGTTGGGGGACTAGCGGGATACGAGCAGTACTTC
-	TRBV5-1	-	TRBJ1-2	CASSLGGQYGYTF	TGCGCCAGCAGCTTGGGTGGACAGTATGGCTACACCTTC
-	TRBV20-1	-	TRBJ2-7	CSARLDSEQYF	TGCAGTGCTCGACTAGATAGCGAGCAGTACTTC
TRBD1	TRBV29-1	-	TRBJ2-5	CTAGDRGRAAQYF	TGCACCGCGGGGGACAGGGGGCGCGCGGCCCAGTACTTC
TRBD2	TRBV7-9	-	TRBJ2-1	CASSSHPLLAGSNEQFF	TGTGCCAGCAGCTCCCACCCCCTACTAGCGGGGAGCAATGAGCAGTTCTTC
TRBD1	TRBV2	-	TRBJ1-1	CASSYLQGKAGTEAFF	TGTGCCAGCAGTTATTTACAGGGGAAGGCGGGCACTGAAGCTTTCTTT
-	TRBV2	-	TRBJ2-1	CASSDSRDVNEQFF	TGTGCCAGCAGTGATAGCAGGGATGTGAATGAGCAGTTCTTC
-	TRBV7-9	-	TRBJ1-2	CASTELKANYGYTF	TGTGCCAGCACCGAACTCAAAGCTAACTATGGCTACACCTTC
-	TRBV29-1	few	TRBJ1-1	CSVGTGRGTEAFF	TGCAGCGTCGGTACAGGGCGAGGAACTGAAGCTTTCTTT
-	TRBV7-3	-	TRBJ1-1	CASSFGRDTEAFF	TGTGCCAGCAGCTTCGGCCGGGACACTGAAGCTTTCTTT
-	TRBV5-1	-	TRBJ2-1	CASSLGSSAVNEQFF	TGCGCCAGCAGCTTGGGCAGTAGCGCGGTCAATGAGCAGTTCTTC
TRBD1	TRBV11-2	-	TRBJ2-7	CASSSARGNYEQYF	TGTGCCAGCAGCTCCGCCAGGGGGAACTACGAGCAGTACTTC
TRBD2	TRBV9	-	TRBJ2-2	CASSPGTSLTGELFF	TGTGCCAGCAGCCCCGGGACTAGCCTCACCGGGGAGCTGTTTTTT